The 20 T cell receptor beta chains below all came from one sample that was sequenced in a study of T cells after yellow fever vaccination. TCRdb re-called the 5' RACE reads with MiXCR, one entry per CDR3 protein. The data hold more than 250,000 distinct CDR3 sequences, with 6.8% observed a single time. Sequences were derived from PBMCs, sampled roughly 47 days after the first yellow fever vaccination. The receptors stem from a man between 18 and 29 years old who received the YFV17D yellow fever vaccine.

The chain links TRBV14 to TRBJ2-1; D perhaps matches TRBD2 (5 bases). CDR1 is SGHDN and CDR2 is FVKESK in the germline V gene. This CDR3 has 14 amino acids. Trimming shortened V by 3 bases and J by 9 bases, and 15 bases separated the two germline ends. The CDR3: CASSQITGDREQFF. In DNA form, the CDR3 reads TGTGCCAGCAGCCAGATAACCGGGGATCGTGAGCAGTTCTTC.

The chain joins TRBV20-1 to TRBJ2-7; TRBD1 agrees at 8 bases. Per the germline V gene, CDR1 is DFQATT and CDR2 is SNEGSKA (reference sequence). This CDR3 is 14 amino acids long. Trimming at V came to 6 bases and at J to 0 bases, leaving 7 bases not matched to a gene. CDR3 nucleotide sequence: TGCAGTGCCTTGAGACAGGGGAGCTCCTACGAGCAGTACTTC. Amino acids: CSALRQGSSYEQYF.

This clonotype was observed a handful of times. This rearrangement joins TRBV27 to TRBJ1-2, with 8 bases identical to TRBD1. The CDR3 consists of 16 residues. V was pared by 8 bases and J by 4 bases, with 15 bases of the junction left unmatched. Germline CDR1 and CDR2: MNHEY and SMNVEV (reference sequence). The CDR3 DNA sequence: TGTGCCAGCCCAACCGGGGCAGGGGGCCTTGGCTATGGCTACACCTTC. Translation: CASPTGAGGLGYGYTF.

This clonotype was counted many times. The J gene is TRBJ2-2, the V gene TRBV5-1, with D hard to call. The CDR3 is made up of 11 amino acids. V lost 6 bases and J lost 6, with 6 bases in between. CDR1 SGHRS and CDR2 YFSETQ come from the germline V gene. The CDR3 DNA is TGCGCCAGCATTGTTTCCGGGGAGCTGTTTTTT. Protein product: CASIVSGELFF. The variable domain in full, completed from reference TRBV5-1 and TRBJ2-2, reads KAGVTQTPRYLIKTRGQQVTLSCSPISGHRSVSWYQQTPGQGLQFLFEYFSETQRNKGNFPGRFSGRQFSNSRSEMNVSTLELGDSALYLCASIVSGELFFGEGSRLTVL.

This clonotype turned up a few times. The genes are TRBV12-3 or TRBV12-4 and TRBJ1-5; D remains unclear. Trimming stripped 7 bases from V and 2 bases from J, with 18 bases between. The CDR3 is 16 amino acids. CDR3 in amino acids: CASTPRGDVGNQPQHF. CDR3 bases: TGTGCCAGCACCCCCCGTGGGGATGTAGGCAATCAGCCCCAGCATTTT.

This clonotype was seen many times. The junction and the germline gene differ at one end; a read error may be behind it. This chain uses TRBV7-2 with TRBJ1-5; a weak D match, TRBD1 (5 bases). CDR3 size: 12 residues. Germline-derived CDR1 and CDR2 are SGHTA and FQGNSA. The CDR3, as DNA: TGTGCCAGCAGCAGCGACTGGGGACCTTTCGCATTT. This sequence encodes CASSSDWGPFAF.

This clonotype was observed a few times. This chain joins TRBV7-8 and TRBJ2-1, with TRBD2 as a possible D gene (5 bases). The CDR3 consists of 16 residues. The germline V gene has CDR1 SGHVS and CDR2 FQNEAQ. The V gene lost 0 bases and the J gene lost 10 bases, with 19 bases spanning the gap. The DNA for the CDR3 is TGTGCCAGCAGCTTAGCGAGGCTACCGGCTTCGGGGGAGCAGTTCTTC. It translates to CASSLARLPASGEQFF.

J is TRBJ1-2 and V is TRBV6-5; possibly TRBD1 for D (5 bases). This CDR3 region has 12 residues. Germline V gene lookup returns CDR1 MNHEY and CDR2 SVGAGI. Trimming took 6 bases from V and 10 from J, leaving 15 bases between them. CDR3 nucleotide sequence: TGTGCCAGCAGCCCCTTCGGGGGTGACTACACCTTC. Its translation is CASSPFGGDYTF.

The chain joins TRBV2 to TRBJ2-2; 11 nucleotides align to TRBD2. Germline CDR1 reads SNHLY; CDR2 reads FYNNEI. V trimming: 11 bases; J trimming: 3 bases; junction bases outside the gene matches: 20. The CDR3 consists of 19 residues. This CDR3 reads CAFCSLGLAGGYDTGELFF. DNA for the CDR3: TGTGCCTTCTGCAGTTTAGGCCTAGCGGGGGGCTATGACACCGGGGAGCTGTTTTTT. The full variable domain, rest sourced from reference TRBV2 and TRBJ2-2, is EPEVTQTPSHQVTQMGQEVILRCVPISNHLYFYWYRQILGQKVEFLVSFYNNEISEKSEIFDDQFSVERPDGSNFTLKIRSTKLEDSAMYFCAFCSLGLAGGYDTGELFFGEGSRLTVL.

The V gene is TRBV7-2, the J gene TRBJ2-5; TRBD2 might be the D (6 bases). This CDR3 comprises 15 residues. Germline CDR1 and CDR2: SGHTA and FQGNSA. The V and J ends lost 8 bases and 5 bases respectively, with 21 bases between them. CDR3 sequence: CASGGEYHHLETQYF. CDR3 DNA sequence: TGTGCCAGCGGAGGGGAGTACCATCACTTGGAGACCCAGTACTTC. Looking up the rest from reference TRBV7-2 and TRBJ2-5 gives the full variable domain: GAGVSQSPSNKVTEKGKDVELRCDPISGHTALYWYRQSLGQGLEFLIYFQGNSAPDKSGLPSDRFSAERTGGSVSTLTIQRTQQEDSAVYLCASGGEYHHLETQYFGPGTRLLVL.

The genes are TRBV29-1 and TRBJ2-1; TRBD2 matches at 10 bases. With V trimmed by 5 bases and J by 7 bases, 2 bases remained unmatched. This CDR3 has 12 amino acids. Germline V gene lookup returns CDR1 SQVTM and CDR2 ANQGSEA. CDR3 amino acids: CSVMGLANEQFF. In DNA form, the CDR3 reads TGCAGCGTTATGGGACTAGCGAATGAGCAGTTCTTC.

The genes are TRBV12-3 or TRBV12-4 and TRBJ2-5, with 14 positions matching TRBD2. CDR3 length: 17 amino acids. Trimming took 1 base from V and 4 from J; bases not matched to a gene: 5. The CDR3 is CASSLGGTSGGGETQYF. The CDR3 DNA is TGTGCCAGCAGTTTAGGGGGGACTAGCGGGGGAGGAGAGACCCAGTACTTC.

This clonotype was detected a few times. The chain is built from TRBV12-3 or TRBV12-4 and TRBJ2-5; TRBD1 or TRBD2 may be the D gene (6 bases each). The V end was cut by 5 bases, the J end by 4 bases, with 17 bases between. This CDR3 is built from 15 residues. The CDR3 DNA follows: TGTGCCAGCAGTAAGGAGGGGGGCGGATTAGAGACCCAGTACTTC. The encoded protein is CASSKEGGGLETQYF.

This clonotype has ten or more counts. The chain recombines TRBV29-1 with TRBJ2-7, with D perhaps matching TRBD2 (5 bases). This CDR3 contains 11 residues. V was shortened by 6 bases and J by 6 bases, with 12 bases between the two germline ends. Germline CDR1 SQVTM, CDR2 ANQGSEA. CDR3 region: CSVESRGEQYF. The DNA for the CDR3 is TGCAGCGTAGAATCCCGGGGCGAGCAGTACTTC.

The CDR3 loop is CASSKTGRSSYEQYV. The CDR3 coding sequence is TGTGCCAGCAGTAAGACAGGACGGAGCTCCTACGAGCAGTACGTC. The V and J genes are TRBV6-1 and TRBJ2-7; maybe TRBD1 (6 bases). The CDR3 covers 15 residues. From germline, CDR1 is MNHNS and CDR2 SASEGT. Trimming cost V 5 bases and J 0 bases, with 14 bases left between them.

Concerning this clonotype: Its ends do not fully match the called genes, so a read error is possible. J is TRBJ1-5 and V is TRBV5-1; no clear D. The CDR3 is 13 amino acids. Germline CDR1 reads SGHRS; CDR2 reads YFSETQ. The CDR3 nucleotides read TGCGCCAGCAGCTTGGAGCCAGGCACGGAAAGGAATTTT. Translating it yields CASSLEPGTERNF.

This clonotype was observed many times. The CDR3 nucleotides are TGTGCCAGCAGCTTTACCTCTCGTCGACAGGGCCGAATATCAACGAACACCGGGGAGCTGTTTTTT. Its protein product is CASSFTSRRQGRISTNTGELFF. This chain connects TRBV7-3 to TRBJ2-2; 7 bases map to TRBD1. CDR1 is SGHTA and CDR2 is FQGTGA in the germline V gene. V shed 3 bases, J shed 0 bases, and the junction held 22 bases outside the gene matches. CDR3 length: 22 residues.

This clonotype came up a few times. This sequence joins TRBV4-2 and TRBJ1-1, with D possibly being TRBD1 (5 bases). V shed 7 bases and J shed 6 bases, with 12 bases lying between them. The CDR3 contains 12 residues. Germline CDR1 and CDR2: LGHNA and YNFKEQ. The CDR3, as DNA: TGTGCCAGCACCGACTGGGGGGCTGAAGCTTTCTTT. This sequence encodes CASTDWGAEAFF.

This chain joins TRBV20-1 and TRBJ1-4, with D tentatively TRBD1 (5 bases). Per the germline V gene, CDR1 is DFQATT and CDR2 is SNEGSKA (reference sequence). The V and J ends lost 1 base and 8 bases respectively, with 8 bases between them. CDR3 length: 12 amino acids. CDR3 coding DNA: TGCAGTGCTAGAGCCAGGGACGAAAAACTGTTTTTT. It is translated as CSARARDEKLFF.

This clonotype came up many times. CDR3 sequence reads: CASSDNRAGNTIYF. CDR3 coding DNA: TGTGCCAGCAGCGATAACAGGGCTGGAAACACCATATATTTT. The J gene is TRBJ1-3, the V gene TRBV11-2; a possible D gene is TRBD1 (6 bases). Trimming pared 5 bases from V and 2 bases from J, leaving 10 bases between. Germline V gene sequence: CDR1 SGHAT, CDR2 FQNNGV. The CDR3 is 14 residues long.